The 20 T cell receptor beta chains below were found in one sample sequenced in a study of T cells in Graves' hyperthyroidism and ophthalmopathy (dated by TCRdb to 2018 to 2020). The protocol used for the library was multiplex PCR. Sequencing was performed on an Illumina HiSeq 2000. The TCR beta CDR3 regions were amplified from RNA transcripts. For the first round of RT-PCR on the TCR CDR3, the HTBI primer set was used together with the Qiagen OneStep RT-PCR kit. TCRdb handled the public reads itself, with Q25 trimming in fastp and clone calling in MiXCR, and kept productive beta chains. For every CDR3 protein sequence, its rows merge into one entry that carries the most common genes and DNA. The sample has hundreds of thousands of distinct CDR3 sequences on record, approximately 25% of them singletons. The ten largest clones take up 10% to 12% of the sample. Sequenced: blood. These receptors all come from a woman younger than 45 with Graves' ophthalmopathy.

This clonotype was seen repeatedly, ten times or more. The chain combines TRBV20-1 with TRBJ2-4, with 8 bases identical to TRBD2. Trimming removed 6 bases from V and 7 bases from J; junction bases left unmatched: 20. The CDR3 loop spans 17 amino acids. From germline, CDR1 is DFQATT and CDR2 SNEGSKA (reference sequence). CDR3 sequence (DNA): TGCAGTGCCTCACAACGGACTAGCCTCCCCTCACAGAACATTCAGTACTTC. Encoded protein: CSASQRTSLPSQNIQYF.

The rearrangement uses TRBV6-1 and TRBJ2-7, with TRBD1 matching 10 bases. The CDR3 covers 15 residues. CDR1 is MNHNS, CDR2 SASEGT, per germline. Trimming at V came to 5 bases and at J to 3 bases, leaving 7 bases not matched to a gene. CDR3 in amino acids: CASSITGTGVYEQYF. In DNA form, the CDR3 reads TGTGCCAGCAGTATAACCGGGACAGGGGTCTACGAGCAGTACTTC.

This clonotype was observed many times. CDR3 in amino acids: CASSPWDSNTGELFF. In DNA, the CDR3 is TGTGCCAGCAGCCCCTGGGACAGTAACACCGGGGAGCTGTTTTTT. The chain joins TRBV11-2 to TRBJ2-2; 7 bases are a match to TRBD1. The junction had 5 bases not matched to a gene; V was cut back by 5 bases and J by 2 bases. Germline-derived CDR1 and CDR2 are SGHAT and FQNNGV. The CDR3 totals 15 residues.

This clonotype was recorded many times. V is TRBV12-3 or TRBV12-4 and J is TRBJ1-3; D gene uncertain. V was pared by 2 bases and J by 2 bases, with 7 bases between. This CDR3 is 14 amino acids long. The CDR3 region has the DNA TGTGCCAGCAGTTTAAACATGGCTGGAAACACCATATATTTT. Translating gives CASSLNMAGNTIYF.

The chain couples TRBV7-8 to TRBJ2-7; D may be TRBD2 (9 bases). Trimming pared 1 base from V and 6 bases from J, leaving 16 bases between. The CDR3 covers 15 residues. CDR1 and CDR2 from the germline V gene are SGHVS and FQNEAQ. As DNA, the CDR3 is TGTGCCAGCAGCTTAGAGGCTAGCGGGACAGGCGAGCAGTACTTC. Its translation: CASSLEASGTGEQYF.

CDR3 coding DNA: TGTGCCAGCAGCCAAGGTTTACAGGGTTATGTCGGCACTGAAGCTTTCTTT. Residues: CASSQGLQGYVGTEAFF. The chain carries TRBV3-1 and TRBJ1-1; possible D gene TRBD1, 6 bases. Trimming removed 1 base from V and 4 bases from J, with 19 bases in between. In germline, CDR1 is LGHDT, CDR2 YNNKEL (reference sequence). CDR3 size: 17 residues.

The chain employs TRBV2 and TRBJ1-1, with 7 positions matching TRBD1. Trimming cost V 4 bases and J 6 bases; bases outside gene matches: 8. CDR3 length: 14 residues. Germline values: CDR1 SNHLY, CDR2 FYNNEI. The CDR3 loop reads CASSGKAGGAEAFF. The DNA for the CDR3 is TGTGCCAGCAGTGGCAAGGCAGGGGGTGCTGAAGCTTTCTTT.

In this sample, this clonotype turned up many times. The chain employs TRBV19 and TRBJ2-2; 9 nucleotides align to TRBD1. Germline-derived CDR1 and CDR2 are LNHDA and SQIVND (reference sequence). The trim removed 5 bases at V and 7 bases at J, leaving 5 bases unmatched. This CDR3 region has 14 residues. The CDR3 protein is CASSPTGGGGELFF. CDR3 nucleotide sequence: TGTGCCAGTAGTCCCACAGGGGGCGGCGGGGAGCTGTTTTTT. The full variable domain, its missing parts supplied by reference TRBV19 and TRBJ2-2, is DGGITQSPKYLFRKEGQNVTLSCEQNLNHDAMYWYRQDPGQGLRLIYYSQIVNDFQKGDIAEGYSVSREKKESFPLTVTSAQKNPTAFYLCASSPTGGGGELFFGEGSRLTVL.

Many counts were recorded for this clonotype. This rearrangement joins TRBV24-1 to TRBJ1-1; 8 nucleotides align to TRBD1. The germline CDR1 and CDR2 sequences are KGHDR and SFDVKD. CDR3 size: 16 residues. J lost 2 bases, V lost 4 bases, and 8 bases had no gene match. The CDR3 region is CATSEAGQGANTEAFF. The DNA for the CDR3 is TGTGCCACCAGTGAAGCCGGACAGGGAGCCAACACTGAAGCTTTCTTT.

The J gene is TRBJ2-5, the V gene TRBV6-1; D may match TRBD1 or TRBD2 (6 bases each). The CDR3 is 13 residues long. From germline, CDR1 is MNHNS and CDR2 SASEGT. V was shortened by 8 bases and J by 5 bases, with 15 bases between the two germline ends. The CDR3 here is CASRVGGLETQYF. The CDR3 bases are TGTGCCAGCCGCGTGGGGGGCTTGGAGACCCAGTACTTC.

V is TRBV19 and J is TRBJ1-1, with 9 bases matching TRBD1. J was trimmed by 7 bases and V by 7 bases; bases with no gene match: 4. Looked up from germline, CDR1 is LNHDA and CDR2 is SQIVND (reference sequence). The length of the CDR3 is 12 residues. CDR3 residues: CASTGQGNEAFF. In nucleotides, the CDR3 is TGTGCCAGTACCGGACAGGGGAATGAAGCTTTCTTT.

This clonotype was found many times. The chain combines TRBV6-5 with TRBJ2-5; 7 bases agree with TRBD2. From germline, CDR1 is MNHEY and CDR2 SVGAGI. The CDR3 is 14 residues long. With V trimmed by 0 bases and J by 12 bases, 10 bases remained unmatched. The CDR3 protein is CASSYSRLADVKYF. The DNA for the CDR3 is TGTGCCAGCAGTTACTCTAGGCTAGCGGACGTAAAGTACTTC.

The chain employs TRBV20-1 and TRBJ2-7; 8 bases are shared with TRBD2. Germline CDR1 reads DFQATT; CDR2 reads SNEGSKA (reference sequence). Unmatched junction bases numbered 14, after V lost 6 bases and J lost 7 bases. The CDR3 loop spans 14 amino acids. The CDR3 protein is CSAPLLAGGDEQYF. Here the CDR3 DNA reads TGCAGTGCCCCCTTACTGGCGGGGGGCGATGAGCAGTACTTC.

The chain joins TRBV6-5 to TRBJ2-5; 7 positions match TRBD1. Unmatched junction bases numbered 6, after V lost 4 bases and J lost 4 bases. The CDR3 totals 14 residues. Germline V gene sequence: CDR1 MNHEY, CDR2 SVGAGI. The CDR3 DNA reads as TGTGCCAGCAGTTTCAACGACAGGGCAGAGACCCAGTACTTC. Its protein product is CASSFNDRAETQYF.

Ten or more counts support this clonotype. The rearrangement joins TRBV19 to TRBJ2-6; D call uncertain. CDR1 is LNHDA, CDR2 SQIVND, per germline (reference sequence). This CDR3 region has 16 residues. Deletions cut 3 bases from V and 2 bases from J, with 11 bases between. This chain's CDR3 is CASSISGYPGANVLTF. In DNA, the CDR3 is TGTGCCAGTAGTATCTCAGGTTACCCTGGGGCCAACGTCCTGACTTTC.

This clonotype was seen a few times. The chain combines TRBV27 with TRBJ2-2; TRBD1 aligns across 8 bases. CDR1 and CDR2 (germline): MNHEY, SMNVEV (reference sequence). The CDR3 is made up of 15 amino acids. Trimming took 3 bases from V and 5 from J; bases not matched to a gene: 5. This chain's CDR3 is CASSFLDRGTGELFF. The CDR3, as DNA: TGTGCCAGCAGTTTCCTAGACAGGGGAACCGGGGAGCTGTTTTTT.

This clonotype was seen at least ten times. A junction end diverges from the germline sequence, so it may reflect a read error. CDR3 residues: CASSTGTATYERYF. Here the CDR3 DNA reads TGTGCCAGCAGTACCGGGACAGCTACCTACGAGCGGTACTTC. The chain combines TRBV27 with TRBJ2-7; 7 nucleotides line up with TRBD1. The CDR3 has 14 residues. Germline CDR1 reads MNHEY; CDR2 reads SMNVEV (reference sequence).

The chain couples TRBV7-9 to TRBJ1-1; no definite D call. Trimming removed 5 bases from V and 0 bases from J, with 10 bases in between. There are 14 residues in the CDR3. Germline V gene lookup returns CDR1 SEHNR and CDR2 FQNEAQ (reference sequence). The CDR3 loop reads CASSRVGMNTEAFF. CDR3 nucleotides: TGTGCCAGCAGCCGTGTAGGCATGAACACTGAAGCTTTCTTT.

This clonotype was observed a handful of times. A much larger clonotype is one base distant, so this may be a read error. The V gene is TRBV28, the J gene TRBJ2-7; D is ambiguous. The V and J ends lost 8 bases and 5 bases respectively, with 16 bases between them. The CDR3 length is 13 residues. CDR1 is MDHEN, CDR2 SYDVKM, per germline. The CDR3 region has the DNA TGTGCCAGCGACCACACATGGGCCCACGAGCAGTACTTC. Residues: CASDHTWAHEQYF.

V and J are TRBV10-3 and TRBJ2-5; D is uncertain. V was shortened by 0 bases and J by 2 bases, with 10 bases between the two germline ends. The germline V gene encodes CDR1 ENHRY and CDR2 SYGVKD. This CDR3 region has 15 residues. Here the CDR3 DNA reads TGTGCCATCAGTGAGTCTGGCAGTACTCAAGAGACCCAGTACTTC. Translation: CAISESGSTQETQYF.